A selection of T cell receptor beta chains follows, all from one sample in a study of CXCR3-negative and CXCR3-positive naive CD8 T cells. Reanalyzing the 5' RACE reads, TCRdb keeps one entry per CDR3 protein, without DNA. The sample table includes tens of thousands of distinct CDR3 sequences. The sequenced material came from naive CXCR3- CD8+ T cells from blood. The receptors come from a human donor in good health. Some clones in this sample may be carry-over from other donors' samples. Each CDR3 is given with its conserved first and last residue. The order of the fields is V gene, J gene, CDR3 protein.

v_gene: TRBV28
j_gene: TRBJ1-1
CDR3aa: CASSLGGRDTEAFF

v_gene: TRBV4-2
j_gene: TRBJ1-4
CDR3aa: CASSVMPVATNEKLFF

v_gene: TRBV7-9
j_gene: TRBJ2-3
CDR3aa: CASSFPTGSEDTQYF

v_gene: TRBV19
j_gene: TRBJ2-2
CDR3aa: CASSDIRLPLKTGELFF

v_gene: TRBV27
j_gene: TRBJ2-7
CDR3aa: CASGLGPMRYEQYF

v_gene: TRBV7-9
j_gene: TRBJ1-1
CDR3aa: CASSSGTGKFF

v_gene: TRBV29-1
j_gene: TRBJ2-2
CDR3aa: CSVLAGDYGTGELFF

v_gene: TRBV12-3/TRBV12-4
j_gene: TRBJ2-5
CDR3aa: CASSGTGGSWETQYF

v_gene: TRBV20-1
j_gene: TRBJ2-7
CDR3aa: CSANPPTGTGVDEQYF

v_gene: TRBV2
j_gene: TRBJ2-3
CDR3aa: CASSEGYRVETDTQYF

v_gene: TRBV20-1
j_gene: TRBJ2-2
CDR3aa: CSARGVSTGENPNTGELFF

v_gene: TRBV5-1
j_gene: TRBJ2-7
CDR3aa: CASSPGTQSSYEQYF

v_gene: TRBV29-1
j_gene: TRBJ2-7
CDR3aa: CSFSRGGTYEQYF

v_gene: TRBV20-1
j_gene: TRBJ2-7
CDR3aa: CSARDLSEGGPYEQYF

v_gene: TRBV6-4
j_gene: TRBJ2-2
CDR3aa: CASSVGYTGELFF

v_gene: TRBV11-2
j_gene: TRBJ1-3
CDR3aa: CASSLDPARGKGNTIYF

v_gene: TRBV27
j_gene: TRBJ2-7
CDR3aa: CASSAPGHETYEQYF

v_gene: TRBV27
j_gene: TRBJ2-2
CDR3aa: CARGGGTGELFF